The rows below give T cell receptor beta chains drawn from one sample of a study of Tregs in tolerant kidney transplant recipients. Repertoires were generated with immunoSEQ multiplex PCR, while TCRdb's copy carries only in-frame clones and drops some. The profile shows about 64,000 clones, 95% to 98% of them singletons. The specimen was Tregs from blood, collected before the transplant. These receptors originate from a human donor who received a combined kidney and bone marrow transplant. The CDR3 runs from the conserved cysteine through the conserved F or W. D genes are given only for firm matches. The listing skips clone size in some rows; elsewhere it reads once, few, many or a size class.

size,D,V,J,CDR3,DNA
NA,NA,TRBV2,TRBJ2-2,CASLRDSNTGELFF,TGTGCCAGCCTGCGGGATTCGAACACCGGGGAGCTGTTTTTT
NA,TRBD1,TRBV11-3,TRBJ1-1,CASSLGQGTEAFF,TGTGCCAGCAGCTTGGGACAGGGCACTGAAGCTTTCTTT
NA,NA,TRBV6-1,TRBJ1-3,CASSSTGNTIYF,TGTGCCAGCAGTAGCACTGGAAACACCATATATTTT
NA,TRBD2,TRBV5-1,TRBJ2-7,CASRDGLARSYEQYF,TGCGCCAGCAGGGATGGACTAGCCCGCTCCTACGAGCAGTACTTC
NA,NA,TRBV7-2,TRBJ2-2,CASSFAGGIFGELFF,TGTGCCAGCAGCTTTGCAGGGGGGATTTTCGGGGAGCTGTTTTTT
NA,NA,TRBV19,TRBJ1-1,CASSNRRVNTEAFF,TGTGCCAGTAGTAATAGGAGAGTGAACACTGAAGCTTTCTTT
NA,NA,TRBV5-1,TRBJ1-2,CASSLAGYDGYTF,TGCGCCAGCAGCTTGGCAGGGTATGATGGCTACACCTTC
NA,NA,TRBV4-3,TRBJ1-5,CASSQGGYSNQPQHF,TGCGCCAGCAGCCAAGGAGGGTATAGCAATCAGCCCCAGCATTTT
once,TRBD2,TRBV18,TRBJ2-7,CASSPQSSGGGEQYF,TGTGCCAGCTCACCACAGAGCTCAGGCGGGGGCGAGCAGTACTTC
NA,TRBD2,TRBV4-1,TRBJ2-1,CASSQSGTRLGNEQFF,TGCGCCAGCAGCCAATCCGGGACTAGGTTGGGCAATGAGCAGTTCTTC
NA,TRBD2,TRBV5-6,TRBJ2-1,CASSLLGGRDSDEQFF,TGTGCCAGCAGCCTGCTGGGAGGGAGGGATAGCGATGAGCAGTTCTTC
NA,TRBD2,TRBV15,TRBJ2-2,CATSRDRLAGVTGELFF,TGTGCCACCAGCAGAGATAGGCTAGCGGGAGTCACCGGGGAGCTGTTTTTT
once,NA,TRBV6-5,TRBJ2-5,CASKKAGRPGETQYF,TGTGCCAGCAAGAAGGCAGGAAGGCCAGGAGAGACCCAGTACTTC
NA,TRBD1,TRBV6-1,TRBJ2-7,CASRLDRGWGEQYF,TGTGCCAGCAGACTGGACAGGGGGTGGGGAGAGCAGTACTTC
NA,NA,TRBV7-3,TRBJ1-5,CASSQGHNQPQHF,TGTGCCAGCAGCCAGGGCCATAATCAGCCCCAGCATTTT